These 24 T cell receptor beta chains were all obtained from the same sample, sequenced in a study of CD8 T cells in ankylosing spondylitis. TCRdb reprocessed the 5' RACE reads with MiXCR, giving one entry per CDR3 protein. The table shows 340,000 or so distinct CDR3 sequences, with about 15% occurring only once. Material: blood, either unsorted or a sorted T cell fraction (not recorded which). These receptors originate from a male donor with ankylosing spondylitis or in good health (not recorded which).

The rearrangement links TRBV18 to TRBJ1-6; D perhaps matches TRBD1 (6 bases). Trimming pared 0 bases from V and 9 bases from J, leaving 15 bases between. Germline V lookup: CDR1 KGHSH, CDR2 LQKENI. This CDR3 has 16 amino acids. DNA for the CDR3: TGTGCCAGCTCACCACCGGGGAACAGGGAGAGTTCACCCCTCCACTTT. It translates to CASSPPGNRESSPLHF.

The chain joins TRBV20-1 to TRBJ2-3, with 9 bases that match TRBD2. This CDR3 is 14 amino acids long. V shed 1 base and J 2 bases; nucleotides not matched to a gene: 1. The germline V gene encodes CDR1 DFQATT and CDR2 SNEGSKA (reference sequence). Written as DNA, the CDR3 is TGCAGTGCTAGAGGCGGGAGGGACACAGATACGCAGTATTTT. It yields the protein CSARGGRDTDTQYF.

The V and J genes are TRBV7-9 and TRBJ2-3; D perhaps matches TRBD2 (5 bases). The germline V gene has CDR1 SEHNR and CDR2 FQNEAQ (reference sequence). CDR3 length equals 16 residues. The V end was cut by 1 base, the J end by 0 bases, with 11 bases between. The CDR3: CASSLGADVSTDTQYF. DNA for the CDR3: TGTGCCAGCAGCTTAGGAGCGGACGTCAGCACAGATACGCAGTATTTT.

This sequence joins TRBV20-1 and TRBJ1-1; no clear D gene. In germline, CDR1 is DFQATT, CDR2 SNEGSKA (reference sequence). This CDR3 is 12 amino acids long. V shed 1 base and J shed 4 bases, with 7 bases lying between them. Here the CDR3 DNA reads TGCAGTGCTAGAGGAGTCACCACTGAAGCTTTCTTT. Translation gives CSARGVTTEAFF.

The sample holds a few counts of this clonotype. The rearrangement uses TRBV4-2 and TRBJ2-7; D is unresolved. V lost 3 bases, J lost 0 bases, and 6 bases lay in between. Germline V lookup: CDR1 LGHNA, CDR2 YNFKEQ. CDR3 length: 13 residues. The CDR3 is CASSHPASYEQYF. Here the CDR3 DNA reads TGTGCCAGCAGCCACCCTGCCTCCTACGAGCAGTACTTC.

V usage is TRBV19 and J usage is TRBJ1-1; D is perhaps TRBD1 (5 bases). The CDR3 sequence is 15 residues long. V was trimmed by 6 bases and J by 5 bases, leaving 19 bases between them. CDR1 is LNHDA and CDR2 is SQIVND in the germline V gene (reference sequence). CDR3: CASSTHGGGSTEAFF. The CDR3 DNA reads TGTGCCAGTAGCACCCATGGGGGGGGGAGTACTGAAGCTTTCTTT.

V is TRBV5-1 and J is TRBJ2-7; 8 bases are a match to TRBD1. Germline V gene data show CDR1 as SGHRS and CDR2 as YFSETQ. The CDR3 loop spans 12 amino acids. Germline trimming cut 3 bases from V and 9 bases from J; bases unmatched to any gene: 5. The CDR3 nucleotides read TGCGCCAGCAGCTCTGGACAGGGCGGGCAGTACTTC. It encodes CASSSGQGGQYF.

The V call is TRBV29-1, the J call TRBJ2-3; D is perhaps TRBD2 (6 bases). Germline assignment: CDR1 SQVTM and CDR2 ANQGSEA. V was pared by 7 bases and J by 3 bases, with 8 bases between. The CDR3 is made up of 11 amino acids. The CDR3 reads CSAAGTDTQYF. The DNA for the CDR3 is TGCAGCGCGGCGGGGACAGATACGCAGTATTTT.

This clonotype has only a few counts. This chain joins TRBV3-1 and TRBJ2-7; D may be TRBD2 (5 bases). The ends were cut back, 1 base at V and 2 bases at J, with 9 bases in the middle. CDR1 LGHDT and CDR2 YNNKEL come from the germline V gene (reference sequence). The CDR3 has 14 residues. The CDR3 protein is CASSQVSGPYEQYF. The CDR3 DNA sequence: TGTGCCAGCAGCCAAGTAAGCGGCCCCTACGAGCAGTACTTC.

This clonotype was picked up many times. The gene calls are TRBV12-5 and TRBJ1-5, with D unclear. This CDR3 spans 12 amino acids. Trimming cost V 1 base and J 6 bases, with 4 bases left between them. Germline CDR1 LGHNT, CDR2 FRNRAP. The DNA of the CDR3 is TGTGCTAGTGGTTTGGGAGGTCAGCCCCAGCATTTT. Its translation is CASGLGGQPQHF.

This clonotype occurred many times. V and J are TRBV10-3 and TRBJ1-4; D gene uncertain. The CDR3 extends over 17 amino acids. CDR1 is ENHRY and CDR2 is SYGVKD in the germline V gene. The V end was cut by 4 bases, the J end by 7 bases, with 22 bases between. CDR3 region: CAISAGAGLGGGEKLFF. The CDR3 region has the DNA TGTGCCATCAGTGCGGGAGCAGGCCTCGGAGGCGGTGAAAAACTGTTTTTT.

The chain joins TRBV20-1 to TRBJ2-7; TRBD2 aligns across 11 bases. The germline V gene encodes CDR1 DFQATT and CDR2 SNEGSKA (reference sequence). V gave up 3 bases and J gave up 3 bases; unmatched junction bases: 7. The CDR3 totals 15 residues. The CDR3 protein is CSASRWGLADYEQYF. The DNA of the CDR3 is TGCAGTGCTAGCAGGTGGGGACTAGCGGACTACGAGCAGTACTTC.

CDR3 in DNA: TGCGCCAGCAGCTTGGTAGGGGCTGAGCAGTTCTTC. It encodes CASSLVGAEQFF. This rearrangement joins TRBV5-1 to TRBJ2-1; D is possibly TRBD1 (5 bases). The CDR3 consists of 12 residues. Trimming removed 0 bases at V and 9 bases at J, with 7 bases between. Germline V lookup: CDR1 SGHRS, CDR2 YFSETQ.

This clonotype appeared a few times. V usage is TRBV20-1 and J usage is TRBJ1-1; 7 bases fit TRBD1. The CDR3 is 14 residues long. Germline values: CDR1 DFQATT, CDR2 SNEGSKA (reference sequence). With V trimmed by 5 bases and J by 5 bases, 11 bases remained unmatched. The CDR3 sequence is CSAGHHRGGTEAFF. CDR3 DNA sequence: TGCAGTGCTGGACACCACAGGGGAGGGACTGAAGCTTTCTTT.

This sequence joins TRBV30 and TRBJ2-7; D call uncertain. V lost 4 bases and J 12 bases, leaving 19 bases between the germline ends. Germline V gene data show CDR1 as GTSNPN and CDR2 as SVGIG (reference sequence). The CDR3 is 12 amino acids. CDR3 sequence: CAWIIGQAKGYF. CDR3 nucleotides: TGTGCCTGGATCATAGGGCAGGCCAAGGGGTACTTC.

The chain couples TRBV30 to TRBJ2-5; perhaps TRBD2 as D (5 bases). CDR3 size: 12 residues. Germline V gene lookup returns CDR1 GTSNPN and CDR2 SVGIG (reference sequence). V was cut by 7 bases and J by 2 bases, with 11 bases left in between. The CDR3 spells CASGLTQETQYF. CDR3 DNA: TGTGCCTCCGGACTGACACAAGAGACCCAGTACTTC.

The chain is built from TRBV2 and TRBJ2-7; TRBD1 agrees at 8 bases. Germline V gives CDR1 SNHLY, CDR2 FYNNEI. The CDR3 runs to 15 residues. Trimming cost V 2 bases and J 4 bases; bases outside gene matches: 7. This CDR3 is CASSEPGQGGYEQYF. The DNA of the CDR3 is TGTGCCAGCAGTGAACCTGGACAGGGTGGTTACGAGCAGTACTTC. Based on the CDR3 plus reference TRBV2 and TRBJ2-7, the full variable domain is EPEVTQTPSHQVTQMGQEVILRCVPISNHLYFYWYRQILGQKVEFLVSFYNNEISEKSEIFDDQFSVERPDGSNFTLKIRSTKLEDSAMYFCASSEPGQGGYEQYFGPGTRLTVT.

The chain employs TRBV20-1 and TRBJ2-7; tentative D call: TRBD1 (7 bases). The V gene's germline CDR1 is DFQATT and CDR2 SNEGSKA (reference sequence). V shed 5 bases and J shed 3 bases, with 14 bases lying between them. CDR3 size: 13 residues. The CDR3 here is CSAPAGQSYEQYF. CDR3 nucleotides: TGCAGTGCTCCGGCGGGACAGAGCTACGAGCAGTACTTC.

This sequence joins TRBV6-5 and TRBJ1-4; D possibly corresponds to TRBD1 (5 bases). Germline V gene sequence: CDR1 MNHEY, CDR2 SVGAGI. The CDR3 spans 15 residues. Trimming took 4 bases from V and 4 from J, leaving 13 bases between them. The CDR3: CASSFLQGYNEKLFF. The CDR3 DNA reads TGTGCCAGCAGTTTCCTTCAGGGATATAATGAAAAACTGTTTTTT.

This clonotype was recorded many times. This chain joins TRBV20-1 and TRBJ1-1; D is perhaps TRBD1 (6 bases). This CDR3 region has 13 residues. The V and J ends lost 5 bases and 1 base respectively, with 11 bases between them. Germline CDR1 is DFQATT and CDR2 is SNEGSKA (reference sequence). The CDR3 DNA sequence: TGCAGTGCTTCCAAACAGGGGAACACTGAAGCTTTCTTT. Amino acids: CSASKQGNTEAFF.

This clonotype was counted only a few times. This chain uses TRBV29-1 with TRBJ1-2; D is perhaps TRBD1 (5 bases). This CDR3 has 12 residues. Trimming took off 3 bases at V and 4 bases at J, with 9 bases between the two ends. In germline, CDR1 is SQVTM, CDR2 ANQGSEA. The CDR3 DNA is TGCAGCGTTGACGGTGGGGGCTATGGCTACACCTTC. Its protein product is CSVDGGGYGYTF. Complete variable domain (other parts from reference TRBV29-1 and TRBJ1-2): SAVISQKPSRDICQRGTSLTIQCQVDSQVTMMFWYRQQPGQSLTLIATANQGSEATYESGFVIDKFPISRPNLTFSTLTVSNMSPEDSSIYLCSVDGGGYGYTFGSGTRLTVV.

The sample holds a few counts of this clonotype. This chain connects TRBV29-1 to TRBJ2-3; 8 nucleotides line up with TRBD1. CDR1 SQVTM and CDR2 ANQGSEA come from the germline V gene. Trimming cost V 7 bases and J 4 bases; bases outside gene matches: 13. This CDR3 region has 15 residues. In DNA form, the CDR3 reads TGCAGCGGGAATGCGCGGGACAGGAGTGCAGATACGCAGTATTTT. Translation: CSGNARDRSADTQYF.

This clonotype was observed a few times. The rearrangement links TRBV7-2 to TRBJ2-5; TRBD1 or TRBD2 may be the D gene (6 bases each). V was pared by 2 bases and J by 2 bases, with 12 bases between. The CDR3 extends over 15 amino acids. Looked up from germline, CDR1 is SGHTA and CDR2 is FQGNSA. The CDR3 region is CASSLLRGPQETQYF. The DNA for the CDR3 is TGTGCCAGCAGCTTACTCCGGGGGCCTCAAGAGACCCAGTACTTC.

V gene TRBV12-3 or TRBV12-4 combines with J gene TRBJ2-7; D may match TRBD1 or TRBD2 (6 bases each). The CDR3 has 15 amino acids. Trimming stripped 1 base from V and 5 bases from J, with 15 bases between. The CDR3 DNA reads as TGTGCCAGCAGTTTAGAGGGGGGTCGGTCAAACGAGCAGTACTTC. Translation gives CASSLEGGRSNEQYF.